These T cell receptor beta chains were read from a single sample in a study of sequential checkpoint blockade in melanoma. Only in-frame clones appear in the TCRdb table, and some are missing; sequencing was by immunoSEQ multiplex PCR. The table includes about 21,000 clones, about four fifths detected once. The sample was CD8+ T cells sorted from blood (inferred from file names), taken from a patient given nivolumab and ipilimumab in sequence. These TCRs come from a human donor with melanoma. Both conserved end residues are part of each CDR3. The order of the fields is clone size, J gene, D gene, V gene, CDR3 DNA, CDR3 protein. D genes are given only for firm matches. Expanded clones get a size class; other rows say once, few or many, or leave the size out.

abundance: NA; j_gene: TRBJ2-3; d_gene: NA; v_gene: TRBV7-9; CDR3nt: TGTGCCAGCAGCTACTCCAGGCCCGATACGCAGTATTTT; CDR3aa: CASSYSRPDTQYF
abundance: NA; j_gene: TRBJ2-5; d_gene: NA; v_gene: TRBV6-8; CDR3nt: TGTGCCAAAAGGGGGCGGGGTCCGCAAGAGACCCAGTACTTC; CDR3aa: CAKRGRGPQETQYF
abundance: NA; j_gene: TRBJ2-1; d_gene: TRBD1; v_gene: TRBV2; CDR3nt: TGTGCCAGCAGGGCCCTATCCGGGACAGGGCGCCACAATGAGCAGTTCTTC; CDR3aa: CASRALSGTGRHNEQFF
abundance: NA; j_gene: TRBJ2-7; d_gene: NA; v_gene: TRBV30; CDR3nt: TGTGCCTGGAGTGTACTCGGCGAGCAGTACTTC; CDR3aa: CAWSVLGEQYF
abundance: NA; j_gene: TRBJ1-2; d_gene: NA; v_gene: TRBV7-9; CDR3nt: TGTGCCAGCACCCGGAGCGGGAAGCTTGGCTACACCTTC; CDR3aa: CASTRSGKLGYTF
abundance: NA; j_gene: TRBJ2-6; d_gene: NA; v_gene: TRBV28; CDR3nt: TGTGCCAGCAGTTTATCACTGTCTGGGGCCAACGTCCTGACTTTC; CDR3aa: CASSLSLSGANVLTF
abundance: once; j_gene: TRBJ1-5; d_gene: NA; v_gene: TRBV10-3; CDR3nt: TGTGCCATCAGTGAGTCAAGGGTCAGGGGAAAGAATCAGCCCCAGCATTTT; CDR3aa: CAISESRVRGKNQPQHF
abundance: NA; j_gene: TRBJ1-4; d_gene: NA; v_gene: TRBV11-2; CDR3nt: TGTGCCAGCAGCTTAGGGGCAGGGCGCGGTGAAAAACTGTTTTTT; CDR3aa: CASSLGAGRGEKLFF
abundance: NA; j_gene: TRBJ1-4; d_gene: TRBD1; v_gene: TRBV10-3; CDR3nt: TGTGCCATCAGGGACCGGGACAGGGATGAAAAACTGTTTTTT; CDR3aa: CAIRDRDRDEKLFF
abundance: NA; j_gene: TRBJ2-1; d_gene: NA; v_gene: TRBV5-4; CDR3nt: TGTGCCAGCAGCTTGGTCTTTGGCCCCTTCACGGAGCAGTTCTTC; CDR3aa: CASSLVFGPFTEQFF
abundance: once; j_gene: TRBJ2-7; d_gene: NA; v_gene: TRBV27; CDR3nt: TGTGCCAGCAGTTTATCGATAGGCGGAGGGAAGTTCTACGAGCAGTACTTC; CDR3aa: CASSLSIGGGKFYEQYF
abundance: NA; j_gene: TRBJ2-7; d_gene: NA; v_gene: TRBV28; CDR3nt: TGTGCCAGCAGTTTCACACAAATTTACGAGCAGTACTTC; CDR3aa: CASSFTQIYEQYF
abundance: NA; j_gene: TRBJ2-1; d_gene: NA; v_gene: TRBV7-6; CDR3nt: TGTGCCAGCAGCTTAGCGGCGGCTGGTGTCGATGAGCAGTTCTTC; CDR3aa: CASSLAAAGVDEQFF
abundance: once; j_gene: TRBJ2-7; d_gene: TRBD1; v_gene: TRBV28; CDR3nt: TGTGCCAGCAGTTCAACCGGGACAGGATACGAGCAGTACTTC; CDR3aa: CASSSTGTGYEQYF
abundance: NA; j_gene: TRBJ1-5; d_gene: NA; v_gene: TRBV6-1; CDR3nt: TGTGCCAGCAGTGGACGTGGGGGCCACAATCAGCCCCAGCATTTT; CDR3aa: CASSGRGGHNQPQHF
abundance: NA; j_gene: TRBJ1-5; d_gene: NA; v_gene: TRBV7-9; CDR3nt: TGTGCCAGCAGCCGACACTTCAATCAGCCCCAGCATTTT; CDR3aa: CASSRHFNQPQHF
abundance: NA; j_gene: TRBJ2-1; d_gene: NA; v_gene: TRBV2; CDR3nt: TGTGCCAGTAGGACTTCCGACTCCTACAATGAGCAGTTCTTC; CDR3aa: CASRTSDSYNEQFF
abundance: NA; j_gene: TRBJ2-7; d_gene: NA; v_gene: TRBV30; CDR3nt: TGTGCCTGGAGTGGGCTTTCCGTCTACGAGCAGTACTTC; CDR3aa: CAWSGLSVYEQYF
abundance: NA; j_gene: TRBJ2-7; d_gene: NA; v_gene: TRBV18; CDR3nt: TGTGCCAGCTCACCACCGGGAGGAATGGACCACGAGCAGTACTTC; CDR3aa: CASSPPGGMDHEQYF
abundance: NA; j_gene: TRBJ2-7; d_gene: NA; v_gene: TRBV11-2; CDR3nt: TGTGCCAGCAGCTTTAGAGGGTACTACGAGCAGTACTTC; CDR3aa: CASSFRGYYEQYF
abundance: NA; j_gene: TRBJ2-1; d_gene: TRBD1; v_gene: TRBV19; CDR3nt: TGTGCCAGTAGTATAGGGACAGGGGGTCCCAATGAGCAGTTCTTC; CDR3aa: CASSIGTGGPNEQFF
abundance: NA; j_gene: TRBJ2-6; d_gene: NA; v_gene: TRBV5-5; CDR3nt: TGTGCCAGCAGCTTGGTGGGGGGGCGGCTCTCTGGGGCCAACGTCCTGACTTTC; CDR3aa: CASSLVGGRLSGANVLTF